This T cell receptor (beta chain) was recovered during a study of PD-1 blockade in mismatch repair-deficient tumors. At the level of the study: Patients had about eleven mismatch repair-deficient cancer types and were previously treated and progressing.

All patients were mismatch repair deficient, assessed by either PCR or immunohistochemistry. TCR sequencing covered a few patients who responded to pembrolizumab. Profiled with immunoSEQ multiplex PCR; TCRdb holds only in-frame clones, not every one. The table includes some 49,000 clones, 77% detected once. With respect to this clone: As yet, its antigen is unknown.

Germline V gene lookup returns CDR1 MRHNA and CDR2 SNTAGT. The CDR3 is 13 amino acids. V lost 5 bases, J lost 1 base, and 8 bases lay in between. Study outcomes and limitations: Tumor-resident clones, often undetectable pretreatment in blood, expanded then contracted after pembrolizumab.

The rearrangement joins TRBV6-4 to TRBJ1-1; no clear D. Sample: PBMCs, taken before pembrolizumab treatment. The receptor was isolated from an adult with mismatch repair-deficient cancer. CDR3 bases: TGTGCCAGCAGTCACACTGAGAACACTGAAGCTTTCTTT. It encodes CASSHTENTEAFF.